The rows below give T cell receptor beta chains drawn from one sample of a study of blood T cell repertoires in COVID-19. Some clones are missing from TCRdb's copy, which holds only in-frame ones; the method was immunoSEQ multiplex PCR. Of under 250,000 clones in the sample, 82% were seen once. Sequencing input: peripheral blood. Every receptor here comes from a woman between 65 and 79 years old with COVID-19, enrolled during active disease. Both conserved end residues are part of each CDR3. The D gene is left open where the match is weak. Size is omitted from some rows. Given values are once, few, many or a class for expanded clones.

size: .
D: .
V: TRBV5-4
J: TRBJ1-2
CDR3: CASRGGGNLNYGYTF
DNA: TGTGCCAGCAGGGGAGGAGGAAACCTTAACTATGGCTACACCTTC

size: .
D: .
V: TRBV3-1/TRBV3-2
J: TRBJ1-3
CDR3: CASSQQWSLSGNTIYF
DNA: TGTGCCAGCAGCCAGCAGTGGTCCCTCTCTGGAAACACCATATATTTT

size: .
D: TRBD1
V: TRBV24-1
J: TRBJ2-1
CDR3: CATSDFWTGAYNEQFF
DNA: TGTGCCACCAGTGATTTTTGGACAGGGGCTTACAATGAGCAGTTCTTC

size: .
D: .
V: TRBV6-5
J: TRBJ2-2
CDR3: CASSYGTGMELFF
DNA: TGTGCCAGCAGTTACGGCACAGGGATGGAGCTGTTTTTT

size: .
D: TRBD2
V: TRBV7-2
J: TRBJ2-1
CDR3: CASSLATLSGRRNEQFF
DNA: TGTGCCAGCAGCTTAGCCACGCTTAGCGGGAGAAGGAATGAGCAGTTCTTC

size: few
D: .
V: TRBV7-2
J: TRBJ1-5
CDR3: CASSEHGGTNQPQHF
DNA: TGTGCCAGCAGCGAACACGGGGGGACCAATCAGCCCCAGCATTTT

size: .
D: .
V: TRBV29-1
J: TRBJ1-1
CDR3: CSVAGGAGTEAFF
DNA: TGCAGCGTGGCCGGGGGGGCGGGCACTGAAGCTTTCTTT

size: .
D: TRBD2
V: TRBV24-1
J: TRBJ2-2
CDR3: CATSDAAGGRTGELFF
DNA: TGTGCCACCAGTGATGCAGCGGGAGGGCGCACCGGGGAGCTGTTTTTT

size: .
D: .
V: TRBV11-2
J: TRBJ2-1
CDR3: CASSFLSQGNEQFF
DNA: TGTGCCAGCAGCTTTTTGTCCCAGGGCAATGAGCAGTTCTTC

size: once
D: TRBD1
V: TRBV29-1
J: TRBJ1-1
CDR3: CSVETGGPEAFF
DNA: TGCAGCGTCGAGACAGGGGGGCCTGAAGCTTTCTTT

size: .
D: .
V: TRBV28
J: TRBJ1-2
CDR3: CASSLFSDYYGYTF
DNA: TGTGCCAGCAGTTTATTCTCAGACTACTATGGCTACACCTTC

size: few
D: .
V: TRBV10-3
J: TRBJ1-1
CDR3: CAISESGGPNEAFF
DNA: TGTGCCATCAGTGAGTCGGGGGGACCCAATGAAGCTTTCTTT

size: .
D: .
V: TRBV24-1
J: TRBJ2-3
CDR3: CATSDFRRSTDTQYF
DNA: TGTGCCACCAGTGATTTCCGCAGGTCCACAGATACGCAGTATTTT

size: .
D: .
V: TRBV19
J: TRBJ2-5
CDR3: CASSLRPAGGTQYF
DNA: TGTGCCAGTAGTCTCCGTCCTGCCGGAGGGACCCAGTACTTC

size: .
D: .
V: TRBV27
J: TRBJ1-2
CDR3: CASSLKQSYGYTF
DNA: TGTGCCAGCAGTTTAAAACAGTCTTATGGCTACACCTTC

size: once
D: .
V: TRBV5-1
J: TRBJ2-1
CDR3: CASSLVQGSPRGSYNEQFF
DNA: TGCGCCAGCAGCTTGGTACAGGGAAGCCCCAGAGGTTCCTACAATGAGCAGTTCTTC

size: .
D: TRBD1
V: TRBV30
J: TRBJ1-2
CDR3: CAWSEQGVGYGYTF
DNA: TGTGCCTGGAGCGAACAGGGGGTGGGCTATGGCTACACCTTC

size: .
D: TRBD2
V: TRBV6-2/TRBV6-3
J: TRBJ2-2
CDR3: CASSWASGYTGELFF
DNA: TGTGCCAGCAGTTGGGCTAGCGGATACACCGGGGAGCTGTTTTTT

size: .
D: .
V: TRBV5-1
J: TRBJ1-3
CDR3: CASSLVPGSGNTIYF
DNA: TGCGCCAGCAGCTTGGTCCCAGGCTCTGGAAACACCATATATTTT

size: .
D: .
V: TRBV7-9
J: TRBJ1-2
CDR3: CASSFGQGTYGYTF
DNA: TGTGCCAGCAGCTTTGGGCAGGGAACCTATGGCTACACCTTC

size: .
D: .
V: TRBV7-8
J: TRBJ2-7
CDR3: CASSLSLGPYEQYF
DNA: TGTGCCAGCAGCTTATCCCTGGGCCCCTACGAGCAGTACTTC

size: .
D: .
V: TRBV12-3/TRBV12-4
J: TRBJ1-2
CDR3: CATQVYYGYTF
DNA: TGTGCCACACAGGTCTACTATGGCTACACCTTC

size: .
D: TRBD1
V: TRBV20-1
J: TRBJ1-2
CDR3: CIGQGGYGYTF
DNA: TGCATCGGACAGGGGGGATATGGCTACACCTTC

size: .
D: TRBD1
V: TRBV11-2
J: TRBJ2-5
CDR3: CASSLGRKGQGQETQYF
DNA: TGTGCCAGCAGCTTAGGCCGGAAGGGACAGGGCCAAGAGACCCAGTACTTC

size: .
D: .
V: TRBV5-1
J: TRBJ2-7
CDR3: CASSGGQNSYEQYF
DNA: TGCGCCAGCAGCGGCGGACAGAACTCCTACGAGCAGTACTTC

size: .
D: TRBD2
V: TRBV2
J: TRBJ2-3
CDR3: CATSILAGGPGDTQYF
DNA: TGTGCCACTTCAATCCTAGCGGGAGGGCCCGGAGATACGCAGTATTTT

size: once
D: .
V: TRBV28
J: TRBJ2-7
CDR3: CASHNRKLARYEQYF
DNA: TGTGCCTCCCATAATAGGAAATTAGCGCGCTACGAGCAGTACTTC

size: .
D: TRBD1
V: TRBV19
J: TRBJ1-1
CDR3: CASSMNRGRTEAFF
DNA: TGTGCCAGTAGTATGAACAGGGGGCGCACTGAAGCTTTCTTT